A selection of T cell receptor beta chains follows, all from one sample in a study of response to subunit inactivated influenza vaccine. From the RT-PCR reads, TCRdb called clonotypes with MiXCR, one entry per CDR3 protein. The sample carries 500,000 to 600,000 distinct CDR3 sequences, around 10% recorded once. These same records also appear under a second study, on T cells expressing NK-cell markers.

Here the sequenced sample was PBMCs from blood, taken on the day of vaccination. Every receptor here comes from a man aged 50-59 years who received an inactivated influenza vaccine. CDR3s include the opening cysteine and the closing phenylalanine or tryptophan. The D gene is left open where the match is weak. Size is omitted from some rows. Given values are once, few, many or a class for expanded clones.

D	size	V	J	DNA	CDR3
.	few	TRBV5-1	TRBJ2-3	TGCGCCAGCGGGTCCATAGCGGTCACAGATACGCAGTATTTT	CASGSIAVTDTQYF
TRBD2	.	TRBV20-1	TRBJ2-7	TGCAGTGCCGGGACTAGCGACTCCTACGAGCAGTACTTC	CSAGTSDSYEQYF
.	few	TRBV5-1	TRBJ1-2	TGCGCCAGCAGCTTGGCTCAGGGGAGCAGCTATGGCTACACCTTC	CASSLAQGSSYGYTF
.	few	TRBV12-3/TRBV12-4	TRBJ2-1	TGTGCCAGCAGTCTAACCCGGGACTGGAATGAGCAGTTCTTC	CASSLTRDWNEQFF
.	.	TRBV12-3/TRBV12-4	TRBJ1-2	TGTGCCAGCAGCTCGGTGTGGGGGGTCCTAGACTATGGCTACACCTTC	CASSSVWGVLDYGYTF
.	.	TRBV5-5	TRBJ2-7	TGTGCCAGCACCACACCGAGATCCTACGAGCAGTACTTC	CASTTPRSYEQYF
.	few	TRBV7-2	TRBJ2-1	TGTGCCAGCAGCTTACGAACAGGCAACTACAATGAGCAGTTCTTC	CASSLRTGNYNEQFF
.	.	TRBV24-1	TRBJ2-3	TGTGCCATCGACCAGGGGGGAGGTGATACGCAGTATTTT	CAIDQGGGDTQYF
.	.	TRBV28	TRBJ2-3	TGTGCCAGCAGTCTTCGGTCCACGCAGTATTTT	CASSLRSTQYF
TRBD2	few	TRBV12-3/TRBV12-4	TRBJ2-7	TGTGCCAGCAGTTCCCGCGGGACTAGCGGGAGGTCCTACGAGCAGTACTTC	CASSSRGTSGRSYEQYF
.	few	TRBV12-3/TRBV12-4	TRBJ1-5	TGTGCCAGCACCTTAGGGGGGGCTTTGGAGCCCCAGCATTTT	CASTLGGALEPQHF
.	many	TRBV7-9	TRBJ1-1	TGTGCCAGCAGCTCTACCATGAACACTGAAGCTTTCTTT	CASSSTMNTEAFF
.	.	TRBV5-1	TRBJ2-3	TGCGCCAGCAGCTTGGATGGGGATCGCACAGATACGCAGTATTTT	CASSLDGDRTDTQYF
TRBD1	few	TRBV18	TRBJ2-1	TGTGCCAGCTCACCGAGCTGGACAGGAGGCGATGAGCAGTTCTTC	CASSPSWTGGDEQFF